A selection of T cell receptor beta chains follows, all from one sample in a study of blood T cell repertoires in COVID-19. TCRdb's table, derived via immunoSEQ multiplex PCR, lists solely in-frame clones and lacks some. The sample has over 100,000 clones; 84% are singletons. Sequenced sample: peripheral blood. The receptors originated from a woman older than 75 with active or convalescent COVID-19. Both conserved end residues are part of each CDR3. The D gene is left open where the match is weak. Clone size, where shown, is once, few, many, or a class for clones that have expanded.

- | 12 | - | TRBJ2-7 | TRBV3-1/TRBV3-2 | CASSLGEYEQYF | TGTGCCAGCAGCCTGGGAGAGTACGAGCAGTACTTC
- | 14 | - | TRBJ2-7 | TRBV27 | CASSRDTNSYEQYF | TGTGCCAGCAGCCGGGACACTAACTCCTACGAGCAGTACTTC
- | 12 | - | TRBJ1-1 | TRBV7-9 | CASSRSVIEAFF | TGTGCCAGCAGCCGTTCAGTGATTGAAGCTTTCTTT
- | 15 | - | TRBJ1-5 | TRBV5-6 | CASSLRGHSNQPQHF | TGTGCCAGCAGCTTGCGAGGCCATAGCAATCAGCCCCAGCATTTT
TRBD2 | 18 | - | TRBJ2-5 | TRBV24-1 | CATSDGTSGRGRQETQYF | TGTGCCACCAGTGATGGGACTAGCGGGAGGGGAAGGCAAGAGACCCAGTACTTC
- | 15 | - | TRBJ2-5 | TRBV11-2 | CASSLASRIQETQYF | TGTGCCAGCAGCTTAGCTAGCAGGATCCAAGAGACCCAGTACTTC
TRBD1 | 16 | - | TRBJ2-1 | TRBV18 | CASSPRRGSLHNEQFF | TGTGCCAGCTCACCGCGCAGGGGGTCCCTCCACAATGAGCAGTTCTTC
TRBD2 | 14 | once | TRBJ2-5 | TRBV5-4 | CASSPTSGTETQYF | TGTGCCAGCAGCCCGACTAGCGGGACGGAGACCCAGTACTTC
- | 12 | - | TRBJ2-5 | TRBV6-6 | CASSYLAETQYF | TGTGCCAGCAGTTATTTAGCGGAGACCCAGTACTTC
- | 15 | few | TRBJ1-5 | TRBV28 | CASSPSGGLSQPQHF | TGTGCCAGCAGTCCTTCGGGGGGCTTAAGCCAGCCCCAGCATTTT
- | 15 | - | TRBJ2-2 | TRBV6-4 | CASSDQGLGAGELFF | TGTGCCAGCAGTGACCAGGGTTTGGGTGCCGGGGAGCTGTTTTTT
- | 16 | once | TRBJ2-2 | TRBV6-5 | CASSYSMGGNTGELFF | TGTGCCAGCAGTTACTCGATGGGGGGGAACACCGGGGAGCTGTTTTTT
TRBD2 | 13 | - | TRBJ2-3 | TRBV10-3 | CAGGTSGTDTQYF | TGTGCCGGCGGGACTAGCGGCACAGATACGCAGTATTTT
TRBD1 | 16 | - | TRBJ2-3 | TRBV28 | CASILAGTGITDTQYF | TGTGCCAGCATCCTCGCCGGGACAGGGATCACAGATACGCAGTATTTT
- | 13 | - | TRBJ1-1 | TRBV7-9 | CASSSQGNTEAFF | TGTGCCAGCAGCTCACAGGGAAACACTGAAGCTTTCTTT
- | 14 | - | TRBJ2-7 | TRBV28 | CASSLAGGNYEQYF | TGTGCCAGCAGCCTAGCTGGCGGGAACTACGAGCAGTACTTC
TRBD1 | 12 | - | TRBJ2-5 | TRBV23-1 | CASSRTGETQYF | TGCGCCAGCAGTCGGACAGGAGAGACCCAGTACTTC
TRBD2 | 14 | - | TRBJ2-3 | TRBV7-9 | CASEMGLVSDTQYF | TGTGCCAGCGAGATGGGACTAGTATCAGATACGCAGTATTTT
TRBD1 | 14 | - | TRBJ2-5 | TRBV25-1 | CASSESGDRTTQYF | TGTGCCAGCAGTGAATCCGGGGACAGGACAACCCAGTACTTC
TRBD2 | 17 | - | TRBJ2-5 | TRBV19 | CASSIDLGLAGVETQYF | TGTGCCAGTAGTATAGATCTCGGGCTAGCGGGAGTGGAGACCCAGTACTTC
TRBD2 | 15 | - | TRBJ2-3 | TRBV6-4 | CASSSSGRAADTQYF | TGTGCCAGCAGCTCTAGCGGGAGGGCCGCGGATACGCAGTATTTT
- | 15 | - | TRBJ2-1 | TRBV5-1 | CASSLVEPSYNEQFF | TGCGCCAGCAGCTTGGTCGAGCCGTCCTACAATGAGCAGTTCTTC
TRBD2 | 18 | - | TRBJ2-5 | TRBV7-2 | CASSLQPLAATIQETQYF | TGTGCCAGCAGCCTACAACCGCTAGCGGCAACTATTCAAGAGACCCAGTACTTC
- | 14 | - | TRBJ1-1 | TRBV28 | CASSFYSMNTEAFF | TGTGCCAGCAGTTTTTACAGCATGAACACTGAAGCTTTCTTT
TRBD2 | 17 | - | TRBJ2-3 | TRBV7-9 | CASRLTPGGPSTDTQYF | TGTGCCAGCAGACTAACGCCGGGAGGTCCCAGCACAGATACGCAGTATTTT
TRBD1 | 15 | - | TRBJ2-7 | TRBV27 | CASSLRAGGAYEQYF | TGTGCCAGCAGTTTAAGGGCAGGGGGTGCCTACGAGCAGTACTTC
TRBD1 | 16 | - | TRBJ1-1 | TRBV5-5 | CASSYGQGAQGTEAFF | TGTGCCAGCAGCTACGGACAGGGGGCGCAGGGCACTGAAGCTTTCTTT
- | 16 | - | TRBJ2-7 | TRBV5-1 | CASTLSGQHTSYEQYF | TGCGCCAGCACCTTATCCGGACAGCACACGTCCTACGAGCAGTACTTC
TRBD2 | 16 | - | TRBJ2-3 | TRBV9 | CASSTSGRARGDTQYF | TGTGCCAGCAGCACTAGCGGGAGGGCCAGGGGAGATACGCAGTATTTT
- | 16 | - | TRBJ2-7 | TRBV15 | CATSRDDFPTAYEQYF | TGTGCCACCAGCCGAGACGACTTTCCGACAGCCTACGAGCAGTACTTC
- | 13 | - | TRBJ2-2 | TRBV7-2 | CASSLLRTGELFF | TGTGCCAGCAGCTTACTCCGTACCGGGGAGCTGTTTTTT
TRBD2 | 15 | few | TRBJ2-7 | TRBV5-4 | CASTGTSGGIYEQYF | TGTGCCAGCACCGGGACTAGCGGGGGGATATACGAGCAGTACTTC
TRBD1 | 16 | - | TRBJ1-4 | TRBV4-1 | CASSQGWTGGNEKLFF | TGCGCCAGCAGCCAAGGCTGGACAGGGGGCAACGAAAAACTGTTTTTT
- | 12 | - | TRBJ2-7 | TRBV12-3/TRBV12-4 | CASSGASYEQYF | TGTGCCAGTAGCGGAGCCTCCTACGAGCAGTACTTC
- | 13 | - | TRBJ2-7 | TRBV5-5 | CASSLVGDYEQYF | TGTGCCAGCAGCTTGGTCGGGGATTACGAGCAGTACTTC
TRBD1 | 15 | once | TRBJ2-1 | TRBV4-1 | CASSQRDREKNEQFF | TGCGCCAGCAGCCAAAGGGACAGGGAAAAAAATGAGCAGTTCTTC
TRBD2 | 15 | - | TRBJ2-7 | TRBV6-5 | CASRPDRGDRYEQYF | TGTGCCAGCAGGCCGGATCGGGGGGATCGGTACGAGCAGTACTTC
TRBD2 | 15 | once | TRBJ2-7 | TRBV3-1/TRBV3-2 | CASSKESSGSRGQYF | TGTGCCAGCAGCAAGGAGAGTAGCGGGAGCCGGGGGCAGTACTTC
- | 16 | - | TRBJ1-4 | TRBV5-4 | CASSAQGGAGNEKLFF | TGTGCCAGCAGCGCACAGGGTGGGGCGGGTAATGAAAAACTGTTTTTT
TRBD1 | 12 | few | TRBJ2-7 | TRBV5-5 | CASSWDRREQYF | TGTGCCAGCAGCTGGGACAGGCGCGAGCAGTACTTC
- | 12 | - | TRBJ2-7 | TRBV28 | CASSQTLSEQYF | TGTGCCAGCAGCCAAACTCTCTCCGAGCAGTACTTC
- | 15 | - | TRBJ1-5 | TRBV4-2 | CASSQDHLQNQPQHF | TGTGCCAGCAGCCAAGACCACCTACAGAATCAGCCCCAGCATTTT
- | 14 | - | TRBJ1-2 | TRBV28 | CASSGQGGWGGYTF | TGTGCCAGCAGTGGTCAGGGAGGGTGGGGTGGCTACACCTTC
TRBD1 | 17 | - | TRBJ2-7 | TRBV27 | CASSFWGISAGGAEQYF | TGTGCCAGCAGTTTTTGGGGGATATCCGCAGGGGGCGCCGAGCAGTACTTC
- | 14 | - | TRBJ2-7 | TRBV5-4 | CASSLEASRGEQYF | TGTGCCAGCAGCTTGGAGGCCAGTAGAGGCGAGCAGTACTTC
TRBD1 | 15 | - | TRBJ2-1 | TRBV5-4 | CASSLVWTGGDEQFF | TGTGCCAGCAGCTTGGTTTGGACAGGGGGCGATGAGCAGTTCTTC
TRBD2 | 14 | - | TRBJ2-5 | TRBV28 | CATLAGGRTETQYF | TGTGCCACGCTAGCGGGAGGCCGCACAGAGACCCAGTACTTC
- | 13 | - | TRBJ1-4 | TRBV25-1 | CASSETGYEKLFF | TGTGCCAGCAGTGAAACAGGGTACGAAAAACTGTTTTTT
TRBD1 | 17 | few | TRBJ2-1 | TRBV4-1 | CASSPGTGILSYNEQFF | TGCGCCAGCAGCCCAGGGACAGGTATTTTATCTTACAATGAGCAGTTCTTC